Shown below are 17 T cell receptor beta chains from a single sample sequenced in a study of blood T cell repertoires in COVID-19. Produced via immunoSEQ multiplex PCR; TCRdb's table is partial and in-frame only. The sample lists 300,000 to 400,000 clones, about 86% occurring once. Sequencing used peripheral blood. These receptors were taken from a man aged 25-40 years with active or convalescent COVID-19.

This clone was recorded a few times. CDR3 in amino acids: CASSSQGGEAFF. CDR3 sequence (DNA): TGTGCCAGCAGCTCCCAGGGGGGTGAAGCTTTCTTT. The chain recombines TRBV7-9 with TRBJ1-1; 7 bases match TRBD1. Germline CDR1 reads SEHNR; CDR2 reads FQNEAQ (reference sequence). The V gene end was trimmed by 4 bases and the J gene end by 7 bases; junction bases not matched to a gene: 3. The CDR3 has 12 amino acids.

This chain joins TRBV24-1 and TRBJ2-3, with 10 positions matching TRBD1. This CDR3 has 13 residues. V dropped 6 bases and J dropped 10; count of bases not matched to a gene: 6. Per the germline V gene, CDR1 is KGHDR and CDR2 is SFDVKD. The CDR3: CATSSRDRGAQYF. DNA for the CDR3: TGTGCCACCAGTTCCCGGGACAGGGGCGCGCAGTATTTT.

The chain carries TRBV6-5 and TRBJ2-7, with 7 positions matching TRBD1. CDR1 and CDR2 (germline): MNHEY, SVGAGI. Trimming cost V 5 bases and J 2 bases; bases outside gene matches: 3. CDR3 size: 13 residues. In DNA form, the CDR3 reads TGTGCCAGCAGTACAGGGGCGGCCTACGAGCAGTACTTC. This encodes CASSTGAAYEQYF.

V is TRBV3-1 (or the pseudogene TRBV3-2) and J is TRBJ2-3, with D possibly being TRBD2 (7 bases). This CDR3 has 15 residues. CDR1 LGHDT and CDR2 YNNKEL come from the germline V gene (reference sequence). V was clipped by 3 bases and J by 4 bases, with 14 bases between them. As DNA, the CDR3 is TGTGCCAGCAGCCAGGGGGGGGGCATAGCAGATACGCAGTATTTT. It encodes CASSQGGGIADTQYF.

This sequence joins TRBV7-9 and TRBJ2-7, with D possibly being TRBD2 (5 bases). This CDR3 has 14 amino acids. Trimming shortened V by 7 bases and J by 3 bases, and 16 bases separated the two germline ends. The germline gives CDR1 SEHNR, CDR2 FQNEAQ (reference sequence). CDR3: CASTLGGEYYEQYF. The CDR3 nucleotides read TGTGCCAGCACTTTAGGTGGGGAGTACTACGAGCAGTACTTC.

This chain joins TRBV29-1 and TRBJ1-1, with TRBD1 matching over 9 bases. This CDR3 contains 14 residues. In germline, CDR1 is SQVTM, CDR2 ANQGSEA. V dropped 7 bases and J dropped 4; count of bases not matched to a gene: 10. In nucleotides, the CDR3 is TGCAGCGGGACAGGGGTCGAAGTGGGCACTGAAGCTTTCTTT. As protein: CSGTGVEVGTEAFF.

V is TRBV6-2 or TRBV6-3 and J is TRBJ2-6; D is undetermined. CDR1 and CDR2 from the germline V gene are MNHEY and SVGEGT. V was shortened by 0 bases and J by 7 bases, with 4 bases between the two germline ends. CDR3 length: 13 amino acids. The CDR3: CASSYSTANVLTF. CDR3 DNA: TGTGCCAGCAGTTACTCTACTGCCAACGTCCTGACTTTC.

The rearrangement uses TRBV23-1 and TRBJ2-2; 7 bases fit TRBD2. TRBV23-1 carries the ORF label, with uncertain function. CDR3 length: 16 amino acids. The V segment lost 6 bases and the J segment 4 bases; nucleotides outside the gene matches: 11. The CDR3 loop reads CASRKRASGFTGELFF. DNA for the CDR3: TGCGCCAGCAGAAAACGGGCTAGCGGTTTCACCGGGGAGCTGTTTTTT.

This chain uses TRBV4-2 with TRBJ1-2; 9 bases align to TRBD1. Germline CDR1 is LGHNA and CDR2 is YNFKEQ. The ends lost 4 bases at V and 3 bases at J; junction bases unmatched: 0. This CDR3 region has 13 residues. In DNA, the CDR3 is TGTGCCAGCAGCCGGGACAGGGACTATGGCTACACCTTC. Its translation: CASSRDRDYGYTF.

This CDR3 is CAWSGGGNQPQHF. In DNA form, the CDR3 reads TGTGCCTGGAGTGGGGGCGGAAATCAGCCCCAGCATTTT. The gene calls are TRBV30 and TRBJ1-5; TRBD1 might be the D (5 bases). Trimming stripped 1 base from V and 4 bases from J, with 8 bases between. Germline V gene lookup returns CDR1 GTSNPN and CDR2 SVGIG (reference sequence). This CDR3 contains 13 residues.

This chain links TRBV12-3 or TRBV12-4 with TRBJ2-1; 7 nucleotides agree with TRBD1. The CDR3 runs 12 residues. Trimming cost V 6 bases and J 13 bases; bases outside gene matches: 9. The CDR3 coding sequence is TGTGCCAGCAGCCGAGACAGGGTACTTCAGTTCTTC. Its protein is CASSRDRVLQFF.

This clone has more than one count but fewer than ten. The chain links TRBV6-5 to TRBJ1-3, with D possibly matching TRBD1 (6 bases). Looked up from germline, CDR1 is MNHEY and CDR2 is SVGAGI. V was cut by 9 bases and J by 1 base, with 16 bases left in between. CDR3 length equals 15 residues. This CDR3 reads CASRDGGTSGNTIYF. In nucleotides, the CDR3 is TGTGCCAGTCGAGATGGGGGCACTTCTGGAAACACCATATATTTT.

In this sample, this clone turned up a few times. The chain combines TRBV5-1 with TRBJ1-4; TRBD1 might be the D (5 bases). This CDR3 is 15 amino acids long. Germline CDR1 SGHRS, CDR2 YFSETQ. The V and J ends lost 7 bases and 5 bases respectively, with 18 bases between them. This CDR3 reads CASRPVGGLNEKLFF. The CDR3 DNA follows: TGCGCCAGCCGCCCGGTGGGGGGTCTAAATGAAAAACTGTTTTTT.

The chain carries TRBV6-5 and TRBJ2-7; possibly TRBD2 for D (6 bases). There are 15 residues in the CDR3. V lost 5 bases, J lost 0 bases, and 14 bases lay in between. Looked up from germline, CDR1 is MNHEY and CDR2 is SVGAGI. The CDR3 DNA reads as TGTGCCAGCAGTCTAGGGAGGCTCAGCTCCTACGAGCAGTACTTC. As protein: CASSLGRLSSYEQYF.

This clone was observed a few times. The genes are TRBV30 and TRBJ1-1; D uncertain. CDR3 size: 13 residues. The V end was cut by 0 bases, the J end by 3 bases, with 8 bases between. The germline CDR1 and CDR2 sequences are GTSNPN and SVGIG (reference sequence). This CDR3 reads CAWSVTADTEAFF. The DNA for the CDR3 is TGTGCCTGGAGTGTAACAGCGGACACTGAAGCTTTCTTT.

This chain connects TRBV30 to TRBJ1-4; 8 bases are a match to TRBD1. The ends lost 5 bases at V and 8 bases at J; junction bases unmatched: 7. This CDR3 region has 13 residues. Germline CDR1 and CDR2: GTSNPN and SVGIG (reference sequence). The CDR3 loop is CAWDRTGNEKLFF. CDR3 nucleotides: TGTGCCTGGGACCGGACAGGGAACGAAAAACTGTTTTTT.

Here the CDR3 DNA reads TGTGCCAGCAGCCGGGGGACAGCCCAAGATACGCAGTATTTT. Its protein product is CASSRGTAQDTQYF. The chain couples TRBV9 to TRBJ2-3; perhaps TRBD1 as D (7 bases). CDR1 and CDR2 (germline): SGDLS, YYNGEE. Trimming stripped 4 bases from V and 5 bases from J, with 14 bases between. The CDR3 loop spans 14 amino acids.